The rows below give T cell receptor beta chains drawn from one sample of a study of T cells after yellow fever vaccination. TCRdb reprocessed the 5' RACE reads with MiXCR, giving one entry per CDR3 protein. This sample carries about 300,000 distinct CDR3 sequences, roughly 8.7% of them seen once, and the ten largest clones take around 3.1%. Sequenced here: CD4+ T cells sorted from PBMCs, sampled 5 days after the yellow fever booster vaccination. The receptors stem from a young man who received the YFV17D yellow fever vaccine. The CDR3 runs from the conserved cysteine through the conserved F or W. The D gene is left open where the match is weak. Rows may omit the clone size; those that give it use once, few, many or a size class.

clone_size,v_call,cdr3_length,j_call,d_call,cdr3_aa,cdr3_nt
few,TRBV4-2,16,TRBJ2-3,.,CASSQSAGAATDTQYF,TGTGCCAGCAGCCAAAGTGCGGGGGCTGCCACAGATACGCAGTATTTT
few,TRBV20-1,14,TRBJ1-4,.,CSAPDARGWEKLFF,TGCAGTGCTCCGGACGCCCGGGGGTGGGAAAAACTGTTTTTT
few,TRBV7-8,15,TRBJ2-1,.,CASNQPGLSYNEQFF,TGTGCCAGCAACCAACCGGGACTTTCATACAATGAGCAGTTCTTC
.,TRBV20-1,11,TRBJ2-7,.,CSARTPGEQYF,TGCAGTGCCCGGACCCCGGGGGAGCAGTACTTC
few,TRBV10-3,16,TRBJ1-4,.,CAISESPQTANEKLFF,TGTGCCATCAGTGAGTCACCGCAGACGGCTAATGAAAAACTGTTTTTT
many,TRBV18,13,TRBJ1-6,.,CASSPRGNSPLHF,TGTGCCAGCTCACCACGAGGGAATTCACCCCTCCACTTT
few,TRBV12-3/TRBV12-4,11,TRBJ1-1,.,CACWENTEAFF,TGTGCCTGTTGGGAGAACACTGAAGCTTTCTTT
.,TRBV18,12,TRBJ2-1,.,CASSPFWDEQFF,TGTGCCAGCTCACCATTTTGGGATGAGCAGTTCTTC
few,TRBV27,15,TRBJ2-2,TRBD1,CASSLFDRGHGELFF,TGTGCCAGCAGTTTATTTGACAGGGGGCACGGGGAGCTGTTTTTT
many,TRBV18,16,TRBJ2-3,.,CASSPRGAAGTDTQYF,TGTGCCAGCTCACCTAGGGGCGCGGCGGGCACAGATACGCAGTATTTT
.,TRBV4-1,14,TRBJ2-7,TRBD1,CASSSPGQIYEQYF,TGCGCCAGCAGCTCGCCGGGACAGATCTACGAGCAGTACTTC
many,TRBV20-1,13,TRBJ2-7,TRBD1,CSAGTGSSYEQYF,TGCAGTGCCGGGACAGGGAGCTCCTACGAGCAGTACTTC
.,TRBV5-6,16,TRBJ2-3,.,CASSLVWLGSTDTQYF,TGTGCCAGCAGCTTGGTATGGCTAGGAAGCACAGATACGCAGTATTTT
few,TRBV7-2,17,TRBJ2-5,.,CASSLFGRGADEETQYF,TGTGCCAGCAGCTTATTCGGACGGGGGGCCGACGAAGAGACCCAGTACTTC
few,TRBV15,15,TRBJ1-6,.,CATSRGGSYNSPLHF,TGTGCCACCAGCAGAGGGGGGAGTTATAATTCACCCCTCCACTTT
.,TRBV11-2,15,TRBJ1-1,.,CASSPGGGGQNEAFF,TGTGCCAGCAGCCCCGGCGGCGGGGGGCAAAATGAAGCTTTCTTT
.,TRBV5-1,15,TRBJ1-2,.,CASSLDVGSSYGYTF,TGCGCCAGCAGCTTGGATGTCGGAAGCTCCTATGGCTACACCTTC
.,TRBV4-2,17,TRBJ2-1,TRBD2,CASSQDFLAGAYNEQFF,TGTGCCAGCAGCCAAGACTTCCTAGCGGGGGCGTACAATGAGCAGTTCTTC
few,TRBV7-9,14,TRBJ1-1,.,CASSLHQLNTEAFF,TGTGCCAGCAGCTTACACCAATTGAACACTGAAGCTTTCTTT
.,TRBV5-1,16,TRBJ2-4,TRBD1,CASSLRTGPNKNIQYF,TGCGCCAGCAGCCTGAGGACAGGGCCAAACAAAAACATTCAGTACTTC
.,TRBV18,13,TRBJ2-3,.,CASSPRVGDTQYF,TGTGCCAGCTCACCCCGGGTTGGGGATACGCAGTATTTT
few,TRBV7-6,19,TRBJ1-6,.,CASSSLVIGGHNYNSPLHF,TGTGCCAGCAGCAGCCTCGTGATTGGGGGGCACAACTATAATTCACCCCTCCACTTT
few,TRBV7-9,13,TRBJ2-7,.,CASRPNGAGEQYF,TGTGCCAGCAGACCCAATGGAGCAGGGGAGCAGTACTTC
few,TRBV11-3,14,TRBJ2-1,TRBD2,CASSRDLAGNEQFF,TGTGCCAGCAGCCGGGACCTAGCGGGGAATGAGCAGTTCTTC
many,TRBV7-6,15,TRBJ2-3,TRBD2,CASSPGTSGEDTQYF,TGTGCCAGCAGCCCCGGGACTAGCGGGGAAGATACGCAGTATTTT
many,TRBV5-1,15,TRBJ2-5,TRBD1,CASTPGQRYQETQYF,TGCGCCAGCACTCCGGGACAGAGGTACCAAGAGACCCAGTACTTC
.,TRBV20-1,14,TRBJ2-5,TRBD1,CSARSGQGSETQYF,TGCAGTGCCAGGTCGGGACAGGGGTCGGAGACCCAGTACTTC
.,TRBV7-9,16,TRBJ1-5,.,CASSLDTGATGQPQHF,TGTGCCAGCAGCTTAGACACGGGGGCTACCGGGCAGCCCCAGCATTTT
few,TRBV19,15,TRBJ2-3,TRBD2,CASSTSLAGWDTQYF,TGTGCCAGTAGTACGAGCCTAGCGGGTTGGGATACGCAGTATTTT
few,TRBV7-2,14,TRBJ2-7,TRBD2,CASSLDGGDYEQYF,TGTGCCAGCAGCTTAGACGGGGGGGACTACGAGCAGTACTTC
many,TRBV9,16,TRBJ2-7,.,CASSVAPNREGNEQYF,TGTGCCAGCAGCGTTGCCCCCAACAGGGAAGGGAACGAGCAGTACTTC
.,TRBV7-9,16,TRBJ2-3,.,CASSLAVQPRADTQYF,TGTGCCAGCAGCTTAGCGGTACAGCCAAGGGCAGATACGCAGTATTTT
few,TRBV12-3/TRBV12-4,13,TRBJ1-6,.,CASSPDHNSPLHF,TGTGCCAGCAGTCCGGACCATAATTCACCCCTCCACTTT
.,TRBV20-1,11,TRBJ2-3,.,CSPVGLDTQYF,TGCAGTCCCGTAGGCCTAGATACGCAGTATTTT
.,TRBV12-3/TRBV12-4,14,TRBJ2-5,.,CATSQGGYQETQYF,TGTGCCACCTCCCAGGGGGGATACCAAGAGACCCAGTACTTC
few,TRBV2,10,TRBJ1-2,.,CASSEGGYTF,TGTGCCAGCAGTGAGGGTGGCTACACCTTC
many,TRBV18,15,TRBJ1-4,.,CASSGGQATNEKLFF,TGTGCCAGCTCAGGGGGACAAGCAACTAATGAAAAACTGTTTTTT
.,TRBV7-2,15,TRBJ1-3,TRBD1,CASSLGGGGGNTIYF,TGTGCCAGCAGCTTAGGAGGGGGCGGGGGAAACACCATATATTTT
few,TRBV7-6,13,TRBJ1-1,TRBD1,CASSSLDRPEAFF,TGTGCCAGCAGCTCATTGGACAGGCCTGAAGCTTTCTTT
.,TRBV27,13,TRBJ2-3,TRBD1,CASRAQGADTQYF,TGTGCCAGCAGGGCACAGGGGGCAGATACGCAGTATTTT
.,TRBV7-9,14,TRBJ1-2,.,CASSLGQAIYGYTF,TGTGCCAGCAGCTTAGGACAGGCGATCTATGGCTACACCTTC
many,TRBV20-1,14,TRBJ2-1,TRBD1,CSARLTGPKNEQFF,TGCAGTGCTAGGTTGACAGGGCCTAAGAATGAGCAGTTCTTC
many,TRBV18,17,TRBJ2-1,.,CASSPGDGGASYNEQFF,TGTGCCAGCTCACCAGGGGACGGAGGGGCCTCCTACAATGAGCAGTTCTTC
.,TRBV14,11,TRBJ2-4,.,CASSAAHIQYF,TGTGCCAGCAGCGCCGCTCACATTCAGTACTTC
many,TRBV2,12,TRBJ2-7,.,CASSERGYEQYF,TGTGCCAGCAGTGAAAGGGGCTACGAGCAGTACTTC
.,TRBV7-2,16,TRBJ2-2,.,CAGLRGGTRNTGELFF,TGTGCTGGGCTCAGGGGGGGGACCCGAAATACCGGGGAGCTGTTTTTT
few,TRBV4-2,14,TRBJ1-4,.,CASSQLEVGEKLFF,TGTGCCAGCAGCCAACTGGAGGTGGGGGAAAAACTGTTTTTT
few,TRBV11-2,14,TRBJ1-6,.,CASSSLAGNSPLHF,TGTGCCAGCAGCTCGCTAGCGGGGAATTCACCCCTCCACTTT
few,TRBV7-3,14,TRBJ1-6,.,CASSLRRDNSPLHF,TGTGCCAGCAGCTTAAGGAGGGATAATTCACCCCTCCACTTT
.,TRBV24-1,17,TRBJ2-3,TRBD2,CATSDSRTSRDTDTQYF,TGTGCCACCAGTGATTCACGGACTAGCCGAGACACAGATACGCAGTATTTT
many,TRBV28,13,TRBJ2-5,.,CASSFPGEETQYF,TGTGCCAGCAGTTTCCCTGGGGAAGAGACCCAGTACTTC
.,TRBV15,13,TRBJ1-2,.,CATSRALIGSYTF,TGTGCCACCAGCAGAGCCCTGATCGGAAGCTACACCTTC
few,TRBV7-2,14,TRBJ2-5,.,CASSQGGGKETQYF,TGTGCCAGCAGCCAGGGGGGGGGTAAGGAGACCCAGTACTTC
many,TRBV5-1,15,TRBJ2-1,.,CASSSNAGSINEQFF,TGCGCCAGCAGCTCAAACGCGGGGTCGATCAATGAGCAGTTCTTC
few,TRBV5-4,14,TRBJ2-5,TRBD2,CASSLAGTTGYQYF,TGTGCCAGCAGCTTGGCCGGGACTACCGGATACCAGTACTTC
many,TRBV20-1,12,TRBJ1-3,.,CSASRVGNTIYF,TGCAGTGCTAGCCGCGTGGGAAACACCATATATTTT
.,TRBV6-6,13,TRBJ2-1,.,CASKEQGFGEQFF,TGTGCCAGCAAAGAACAGGGTTTCGGTGAGCAGTTCTTC